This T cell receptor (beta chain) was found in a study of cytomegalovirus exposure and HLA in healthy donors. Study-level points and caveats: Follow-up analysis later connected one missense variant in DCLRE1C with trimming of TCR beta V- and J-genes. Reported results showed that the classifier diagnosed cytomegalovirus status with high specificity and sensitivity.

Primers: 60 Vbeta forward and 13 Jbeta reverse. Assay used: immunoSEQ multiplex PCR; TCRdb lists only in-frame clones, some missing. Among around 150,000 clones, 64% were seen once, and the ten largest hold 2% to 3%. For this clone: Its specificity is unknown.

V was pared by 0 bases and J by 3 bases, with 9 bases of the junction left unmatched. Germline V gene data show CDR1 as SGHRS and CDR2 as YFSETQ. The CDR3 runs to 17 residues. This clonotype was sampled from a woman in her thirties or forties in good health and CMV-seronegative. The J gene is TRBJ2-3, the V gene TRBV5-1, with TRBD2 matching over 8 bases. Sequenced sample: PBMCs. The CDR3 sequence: CASSLAVAGGKTDTQYF. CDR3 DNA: TGCGCCAGCAGCTTGGCCGTGGCGGGGGGCAAGACAGATACGCAGTATTTT.